This TCR beta chain is drawn from a study of cytomegalovirus exposure and HLA in healthy donors. Study at large: In an earlier analysis, approximately 120 million unique TCR beta sequences were found from some 200 million T cells.

Germline V gives CDR1 SGHVS, CDR2 FQNEAQ. V was pared by 1 base and J by 5 bases, with 18 bases between. CDR3 length: 16 amino acids. This PCR relied on a set of 60 Vbeta primers and 13 Jbeta primers. The repertoire was sequenced with immunoSEQ multiplex PCR; TCRdb's copy has only in-frame clones and lacks some. The profile shows about 100,000 clones, approximately 82% of them singletons. Sequencing used PBMCs. This sequence originates from a woman between 18 and 29 years old in good health and CMV-seronegative. The chain uses TRBV7-8 and TRBJ2-7; a possible D gene is TRBD2 (6 bases). CDR3 protein: CASSLVLGGLGDEQYF. The CDR3 DNA sequence: TGTGCCAGCAGCTTAGTTCTCGGAGGGCTTGGAGACGAGCAGTACTTC.